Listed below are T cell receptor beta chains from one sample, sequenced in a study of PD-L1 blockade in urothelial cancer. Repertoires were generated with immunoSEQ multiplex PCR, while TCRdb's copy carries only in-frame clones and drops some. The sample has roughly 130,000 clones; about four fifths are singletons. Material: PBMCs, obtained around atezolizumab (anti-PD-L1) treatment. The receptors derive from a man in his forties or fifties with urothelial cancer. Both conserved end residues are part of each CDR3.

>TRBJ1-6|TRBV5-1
CASSLTGTGDSPLHF
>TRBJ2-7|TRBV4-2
CASSQESSGISYEQYF
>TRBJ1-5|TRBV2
CASSLTGNQPQHF
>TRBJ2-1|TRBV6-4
CASSRASGSYNEQFF
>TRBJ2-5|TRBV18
CASSPRAQETQYF
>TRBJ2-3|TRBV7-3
CASSRRGSDTQYF
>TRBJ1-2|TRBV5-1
CASSLDPGNRAGYTF
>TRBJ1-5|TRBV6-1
CASSDQGVQPQHF
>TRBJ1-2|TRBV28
CASSLGTDGGYTF
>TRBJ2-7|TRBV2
CASSESTLGRGTYEQYF
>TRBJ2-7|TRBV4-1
CASSQDQGNYEQYF
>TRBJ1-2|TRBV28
CASSQGQNYGYTF
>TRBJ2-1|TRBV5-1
CASSLGLVSSAGLNEQFF
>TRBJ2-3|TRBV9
CASNVAGGSDTQYF
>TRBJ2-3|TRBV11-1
CASSFASGYTDTQYF
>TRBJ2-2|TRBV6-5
CASSYTGRGTGELFF
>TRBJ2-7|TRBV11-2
CASSLGLAGVYEQYF
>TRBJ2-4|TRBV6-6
CASSITGGVKNIQYF
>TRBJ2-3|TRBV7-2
CASSLGLGVRTDTQYF
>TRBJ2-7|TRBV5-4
CASSLKGAPYEQYF
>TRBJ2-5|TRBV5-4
CASSERLAGEETQYF
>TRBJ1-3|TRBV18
CASSPPSRNSGNTIYF
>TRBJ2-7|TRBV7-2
CASSPAQGSYEQYF
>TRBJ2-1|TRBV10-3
CAISESMEVEQFF
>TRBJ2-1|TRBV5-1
CASSPTGTSVFTEQFF
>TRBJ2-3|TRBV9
CASSVAGSGSSDTQYF
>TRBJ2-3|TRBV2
CASSVFRSTDTQYF
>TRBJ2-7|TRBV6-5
CASSGAGGIYEQYF
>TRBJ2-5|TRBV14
CASSQGGQGKTQYF
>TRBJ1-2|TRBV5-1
CASSLFRTEDGYTF
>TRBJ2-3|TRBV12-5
CASGLTSTDTQYF
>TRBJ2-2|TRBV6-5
CASSYSGSTGAGELFF
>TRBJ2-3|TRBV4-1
CASSQVPGQSTDTQYF
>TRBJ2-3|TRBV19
CASRKTSGYTDTQYF
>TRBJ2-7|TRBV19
CASSEDKAYEQYF
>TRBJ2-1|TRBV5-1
CASSLGSPNEQFF
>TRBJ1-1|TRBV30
CAWATGGGNTEAFF
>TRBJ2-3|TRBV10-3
CAIRPGTGLGTDTQYF
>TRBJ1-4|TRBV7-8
CASSDQGNEKLFF
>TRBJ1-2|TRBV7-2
CASSAGQALYGYTF
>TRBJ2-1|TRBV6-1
CASTGTPNGREQFF
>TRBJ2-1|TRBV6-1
CASRGLVYEQFF